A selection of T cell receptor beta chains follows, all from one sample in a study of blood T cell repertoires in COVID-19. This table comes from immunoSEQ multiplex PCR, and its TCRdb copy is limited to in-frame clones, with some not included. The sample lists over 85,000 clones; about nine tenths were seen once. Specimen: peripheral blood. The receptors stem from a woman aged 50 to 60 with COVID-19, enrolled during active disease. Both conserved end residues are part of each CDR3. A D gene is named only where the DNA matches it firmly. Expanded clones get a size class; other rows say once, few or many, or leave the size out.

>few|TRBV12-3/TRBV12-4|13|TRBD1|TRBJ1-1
TGTGCCAGCAGTTTAGCCAGGGGGATTGAAGCTTTCTTT
CASSLARGIEAFF
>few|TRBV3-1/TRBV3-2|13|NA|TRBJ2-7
TGTGCCAGCAGCCCGCACAGGGCCGACGAGCAGTACTTC
CASSPHRADEQYF
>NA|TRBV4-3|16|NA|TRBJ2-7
TGCGCCAGCAGCCAAGGTGAGGGATTTGCGCCGTACGAGCAGTACTTC
CASSQGEGFAPYEQYF
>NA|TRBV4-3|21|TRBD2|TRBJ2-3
TGCGCCAGCAGCCAAGATCAAGGACTAGCGGGGGGAAAAGCTAGCACAGATACGCAGTATTTT
CASSQDQGLAGGKASTDTQYF
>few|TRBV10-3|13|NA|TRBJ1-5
TGTGCCATCAGAGACAGCAGCAATCAGCCCCAGCATTTT
CAIRDSSNQPQHF
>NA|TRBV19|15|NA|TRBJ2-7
TGTGCCAGTAGTAAAACCCGGGACAACCACTACGAGCAGTACTTC
CASSKTRDNHYEQYF
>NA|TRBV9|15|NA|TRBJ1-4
TGTGCCAGCAGCATCAGCGGTCAGGTTAATGAAAAACTGTTTTTT
CASSISGQVNEKLFF
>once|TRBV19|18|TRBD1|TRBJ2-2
TGTGCCAGTAGTCTAAAAATTAGACAGGGGAAGAACACCGGGGAGCTGTTTTTT
CASSLKIRQGKNTGELFF
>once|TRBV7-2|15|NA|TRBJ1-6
TGTGCCAGAGACTTAAGGGGTCTGGGGAATTCACCCCTCCACTTT
CARDLRGLGNSPLHF
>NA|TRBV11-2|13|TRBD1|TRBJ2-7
TGTGCCAGCAGCTTAGGGGTAGGGGGCGGGCAGTACTTC
CASSLGVGGGQYF
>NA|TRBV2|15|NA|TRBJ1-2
TGTGCCAGCAGTGCAAGCGGGCAGGTGAGCTATGGCTACACCTTC
CASSASGQVSYGYTF
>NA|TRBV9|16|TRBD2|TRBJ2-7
TGTGCCAGCAGCGTAGCGGAACAGGGCCTAGCGGGGGAGCAGTACTTC
CASSVAEQGLAGEQYF
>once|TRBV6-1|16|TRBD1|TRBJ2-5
TGTGCCAGCAGTGAGGACAGGGGGGGAAGTAAGCAGACCCAGTACTTC
CASSEDRGGSKQTQYF
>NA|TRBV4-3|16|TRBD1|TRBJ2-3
TGCGCCAGCAGCCAAAGTCACACAGGGGCCACAGATACGCAGTATTTT
CASSQSHTGATDTQYF
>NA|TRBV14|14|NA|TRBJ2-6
TGTGCCAGCAGCCAAGGGAGCCTAAGACCCGTCCTGACTTTC
CASSQGSLRPVLTF
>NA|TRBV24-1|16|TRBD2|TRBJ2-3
TGTGCCACCAGTGACCATACTAGCGGGGGGACAAATACGCAGTATTTT
CATSDHTSGGTNTQYF
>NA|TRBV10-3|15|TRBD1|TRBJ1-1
TGTGCCACCCTAGTTGAAGGACAGGGGGTGTCTGAAGCTTTCTTT
CATLVEGQGVSEAFF
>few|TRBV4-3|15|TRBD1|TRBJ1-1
TGCGCCAGCAGCCAAGCCCGGGACAGAGACACTGAAGCTTTCTTT
CASSQARDRDTEAFF
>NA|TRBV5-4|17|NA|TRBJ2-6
TGTGCCAGCAGCTTAGACAGCTTCCTCTCTGGGGCCAACGTCCTGACTTTC
CASSLDSFLSGANVLTF
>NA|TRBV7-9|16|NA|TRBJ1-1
TGTGCCAGCAGCTTAGGCGCCAGGGGATGGGACACTGAAGCTTTCTTT
CASSLGARGWDTEAFF
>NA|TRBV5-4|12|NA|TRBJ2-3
TGTGCCAGCAGCCTTGTCGAGGATACGCAGTATTTT
CASSLVEDTQYF
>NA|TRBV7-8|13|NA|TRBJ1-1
TGTGCCAGCAGCTCTACTGCGGAAACTGAAGCTTTCTTT
CASSSTAETEAFF
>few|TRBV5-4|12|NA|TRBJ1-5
TGTGCCACCGGGACTCAAGATCAGCCCCAGCATTTT
CATGTQDQPQHF
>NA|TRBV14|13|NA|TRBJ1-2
TGTGCCAGCAGAGGAGGCGGCCGACAAGGCTACACCTTC
CASRGGGRQGYTF
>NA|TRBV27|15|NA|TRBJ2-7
TGTGCCAGCAGTCAGGAGGACTCCGGAGGCTACGAGCAGTACTTC
CASSQEDSGGYEQYF
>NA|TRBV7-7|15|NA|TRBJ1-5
TGTGCCAGCTGTAGTCCCCGGGGAAGCAATCAGCCCCAGCATTTT
CASCSPRGSNQPQHF
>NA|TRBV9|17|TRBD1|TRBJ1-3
TGTGCCAGCGGAGAAGCAGTAGACAGGGCATATGGAAACACCATATATTTT
CASGEAVDRAYGNTIYF
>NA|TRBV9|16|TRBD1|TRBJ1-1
TGTGCCAGCAGCATAAGCCGACAGGGGCCGAACACTGAAGCTTTCTTT
CASSISRQGPNTEAFF